The T cell receptor beta chain described here comes from a study of blood T cells in healthy people across ages. Study conclusions and caveats: With naive T cell percentage, TCR beta diversity showed a strong correlation. Measured against age, TCR beta diversity per million T cells decreased in a roughly linear manner. Estimated diversity across one million T cells was deemed an underestimate.

A remark on this clonotype: Its specificity is not known.

A second PCR, run for roughly 7 to 12 cycles, used a sample-barcoded 5' primer plus a J-beta primer mix. A template-switch adaptor with 12 random nucleotides tagged each cDNA molecule. TCRdb called the 5' RACE reads again in MiXCR, with one record for every CDR3 protein. The table records roughly 1.5 million distinct CDR3 sequences, about 45% of them present only once. Germline loops: CDR1 SQVTM, CDR2 ANQGSEA. J was trimmed by 10 bases and V by 8 bases; bases with no gene match: 11. CDR3 size: 11 residues. The rearrangement joins TRBV29-1 to TRBJ2-7; TRBD1 matches 7 bases. The clonotype comes from a woman aged 18-30 years in good health. Sequenced material: blood. The CDR3: CSLGGSRSQYF. CDR3 nucleotide sequence: TGCAGCCTAGGGGGCAGTCGGTCCCAGTACTTC.